These T cell receptor beta chains were read from a single sample in a study of CD8 T cells in Susac syndrome. TCRdb ran MiXCR on the immunoSEQ multiplex PCR reads and lists one entry per CDR3 protein. The repertoire holds roughly 110,000 distinct CDR3 sequences, with 85% to 95% as singletons. Sequencing was performed on CD8+ T cells from PBMCs. These receptors were collected from a human donor in good health. Both conserved end residues are part of each CDR3. A D gene is named only where the DNA matches it firmly. Some rows mark clone size as missing; the rest say once, few, many or name a class of expanded clone.

J gene: TRBJ1-2; D gene: NA; V gene: TRBV10-3; clone size: NA; CDR3 DNA: TGTGCCATCAGTGAGTCTCCACCTCCTGGCTACACCTTC; CDR3 protein: CAISESPPPGYTF
J gene: TRBJ1-2; D gene: TRBD1; V gene: TRBV12-3/TRBV12-4; clone size: NA; CDR3 DNA: TGTGCCAGCAGACCCCCGGGACAGCGAAGGGGTGGCTACACCTTC; CDR3 protein: CASRPPGQRRGGYTF
J gene: TRBJ2-1; D gene: NA; V gene: TRBV11-2; clone size: NA; CDR3 DNA: TGTGCCAGCAGCCCCCAAGTAGCGGCCTACAATGAGCAGTTCTTC; CDR3 protein: CASSPQVAAYNEQFF
J gene: TRBJ1-2; D gene: NA; V gene: TRBV20-1; clone size: NA; CDR3 DNA: TGCAGTGCTAGTGGGGGGTGGAAAGGCTACACCTTC; CDR3 protein: CSASGGWKGYTF
J gene: TRBJ1-2; D gene: TRBD1; V gene: TRBV30; clone size: NA; CDR3 DNA: TGTGCCGGGCCGGGACAGGGTGGCTACACCTTC; CDR3 protein: CAGPGQGGYTF
J gene: TRBJ2-3; D gene: NA; V gene: TRBV2; clone size: NA; CDR3 DNA: TGTGCCAGAGGAGATACGCAGTATTTT; CDR3 protein: CARGDTQYF
J gene: TRBJ2-5; D gene: TRBD1; V gene: TRBV23-1; clone size: NA; CDR3 DNA: TGCGCCAGCAGTCCCCGGGGGACAGGCGCCAAAGAGAGCCAGTACTTC; CDR3 protein: CASSPRGTGAKESQYF
J gene: TRBJ2-1; D gene: TRBD2; V gene: TRBV20-1; clone size: NA; CDR3 DNA: TGCAGTGCGATAGCGGGAGGAGGGATCGATGAGCAGTTCTTC; CDR3 protein: CSAIAGGGIDEQFF
J gene: TRBJ1-2; D gene: TRBD1; V gene: TRBV5-4; clone size: NA; CDR3 DNA: TGTGCCAGCAGCCCCCGACAGGGGCTCTTTGGCTACACCTTC; CDR3 protein: CASSPRQGLFGYTF
J gene: TRBJ2-3; D gene: NA; V gene: TRBV7-2; clone size: NA; CDR3 DNA: TGTGCCAGCAGCTTAACACGTGCTTCAGAAACGCAGTATTTT; CDR3 protein: CASSLTRASETQYF
J gene: TRBJ2-6; D gene: NA; V gene: TRBV19; clone size: NA; CDR3 DNA: TGTGCCAGTAGTTTCGGCGGTTCGGCCAACGTCCTGACTTTC; CDR3 protein: CASSFGGSANVLTF
J gene: TRBJ1-1; D gene: NA; V gene: TRBV7-9; clone size: NA; CDR3 DNA: TGTGACAGCAGCCCTGTCCTGAACACTGAAGCTTTCTTT; CDR3 protein: CDSSPVLNTEAFF
J gene: TRBJ1-2; D gene: NA; V gene: TRBV19; clone size: NA; CDR3 DNA: TGTGCCAGTCGTTTGGGCAGGGTAGGCGGTGGCTACACCTTC; CDR3 protein: CASRLGRVGGGYTF
J gene: TRBJ1-5; D gene: NA; V gene: TRBV19; clone size: NA; CDR3 DNA: TGTGCCAGTAGTATCCCTCAGGGGAGCAATCAGCCCCAGCATTTT; CDR3 protein: CASSIPQGSNQPQHF
J gene: TRBJ2-3; D gene: NA; V gene: TRBV6-1; clone size: NA; CDR3 DNA: TGTGCCAGCACCCCTCCACAGGGTACCGCGCAGTATTTT; CDR3 protein: CASTPPQGTAQYF
J gene: TRBJ2-5; D gene: NA; V gene: TRBV7-9; clone size: NA; CDR3 DNA: TGTGCCAGCAGCCGGGATCTTGAGACCCAGTACTTC; CDR3 protein: CASSRDLETQYF
J gene: TRBJ1-4; D gene: NA; V gene: TRBV20-1; clone size: NA; CDR3 DNA: TGCAGTGCTAGATTGGGGGCGCCTAATGAAAAACTGTTTTTT; CDR3 protein: CSARLGAPNEKLFF
J gene: TRBJ2-1; D gene: NA; V gene: TRBV28; clone size: NA; CDR3 DNA: TGTGCCAGCAGTTTAGGACGAACAATCGAGCAGTTCTTC; CDR3 protein: CASSLGRTIEQFF
J gene: TRBJ2-7; D gene: NA; V gene: TRBV28; clone size: NA; CDR3 DNA: TGTGCCAGCAGCTTCTCCTTGGGGTTCCCCTTATCCTACGAGCAGTACTTC; CDR3 protein: CASSFSLGFPLSYEQYF
J gene: TRBJ1-1; D gene: TRBD1; V gene: TRBV19; clone size: NA; CDR3 DNA: TGTGCCAGTAGCCCGGGACAGGGGAAAACTGAAGCTTTCTTT; CDR3 protein: CASSPGQGKTEAFF
J gene: TRBJ2-1; D gene: TRBD2; V gene: TRBV20-1; clone size: NA; CDR3 DNA: TGCAGTCCCCTCGTGACTAGCGGGACCCATGAGCAGTTCTTC; CDR3 protein: CSPLVTSGTHEQFF
J gene: TRBJ2-3; D gene: NA; V gene: TRBV20-1; clone size: NA; CDR3 DNA: TGCAGTGCTAGCACAATAGGGCAGAACACAGATACGCAGTATTTT; CDR3 protein: CSASTIGQNTDTQYF
J gene: TRBJ1-2; D gene: TRBD1; V gene: TRBV5-4; clone size: NA; CDR3 DNA: TGTGCCAGCAGCTTGGAGGGGGCCTATGGCTACACCTTC; CDR3 protein: CASSLEGAYGYTF
J gene: TRBJ2-7; D gene: NA; V gene: TRBV2; clone size: once; CDR3 DNA: TGTGCCAGCGGGGGCTCCTACGAGCAGTACTTC; CDR3 protein: CASGGSYEQYF
J gene: TRBJ2-3; D gene: NA; V gene: TRBV27; clone size: NA; CDR3 DNA: TGTGCCAGCAGTTTATACCAGGACACAGATACGCAGTATTTT; CDR3 protein: CASSLYQDTDTQYF
J gene: TRBJ1-1; D gene: TRBD1; V gene: TRBV7-2; clone size: NA; CDR3 DNA: TGTGCCAGCCTTAACGAAGGGACAGGGGACACTGAAGCTTTCTTT; CDR3 protein: CASLNEGTGDTEAFF
J gene: TRBJ1-1; D gene: NA; V gene: TRBV7-9; clone size: NA; CDR3 DNA: TGTGCCAGCAGCTCCACGGACAGATGGAACACTGAAGCTTTCTTT; CDR3 protein: CASSSTDRWNTEAFF